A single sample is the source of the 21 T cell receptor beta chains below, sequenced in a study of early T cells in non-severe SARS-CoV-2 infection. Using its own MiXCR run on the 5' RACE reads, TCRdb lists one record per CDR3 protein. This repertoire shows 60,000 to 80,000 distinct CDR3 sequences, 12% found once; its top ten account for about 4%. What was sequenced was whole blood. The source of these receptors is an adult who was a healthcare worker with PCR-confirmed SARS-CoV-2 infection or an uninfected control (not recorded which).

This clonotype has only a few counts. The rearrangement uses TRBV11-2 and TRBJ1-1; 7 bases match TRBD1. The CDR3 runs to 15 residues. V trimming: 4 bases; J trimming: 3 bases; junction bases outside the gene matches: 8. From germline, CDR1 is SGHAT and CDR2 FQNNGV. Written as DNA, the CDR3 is TGTGCCAGCAGCTCAAACGGACAGGAAGACACTGAAGCTTTCTTT. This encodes CASSSNGQEDTEAFF.

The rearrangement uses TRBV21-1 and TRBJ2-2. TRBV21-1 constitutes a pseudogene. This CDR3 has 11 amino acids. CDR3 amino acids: CASSQYGELFF. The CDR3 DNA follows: TGTGCCAGCAGCCAATACGGGGAGCTGTTTTTT.

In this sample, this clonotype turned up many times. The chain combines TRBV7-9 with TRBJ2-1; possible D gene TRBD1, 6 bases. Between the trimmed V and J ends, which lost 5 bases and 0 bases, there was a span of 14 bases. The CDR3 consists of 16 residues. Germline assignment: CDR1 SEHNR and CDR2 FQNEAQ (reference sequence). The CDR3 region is CASSPSRGSSYNEQFF. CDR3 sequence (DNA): TGTGCCAGCAGCCCCTCGAGGGGGAGCTCCTACAATGAGCAGTTCTTC. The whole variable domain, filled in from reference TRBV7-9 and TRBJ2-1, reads DTGVSQNPRHKITKRGQNVTFRCDPISEHNRLYWYRQTLGQGPEFLTYFQNEAQLEKSRLLSDRFSAERPKGSFSTLEIQRTEQGDSAMYLCASSPSRGSSYNEQFFGPGTRLTVL.

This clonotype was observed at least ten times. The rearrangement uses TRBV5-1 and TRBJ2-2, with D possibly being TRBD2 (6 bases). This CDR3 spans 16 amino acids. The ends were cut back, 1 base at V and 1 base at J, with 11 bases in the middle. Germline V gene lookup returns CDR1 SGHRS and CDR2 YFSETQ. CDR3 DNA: TGCGCCAGCAGCTTGAAACTGCGGGGGAACACCGGGGAGCTGTTTTTT. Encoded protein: CASSLKLRGNTGELFF.

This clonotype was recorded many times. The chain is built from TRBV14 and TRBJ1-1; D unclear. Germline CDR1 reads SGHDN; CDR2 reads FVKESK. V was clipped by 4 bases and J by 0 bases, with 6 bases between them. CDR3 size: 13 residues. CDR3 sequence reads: CASSRQMNTEAFF. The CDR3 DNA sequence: TGTGCCAGCAGCCGGCAGATGAACACTGAAGCTTTCTTT.

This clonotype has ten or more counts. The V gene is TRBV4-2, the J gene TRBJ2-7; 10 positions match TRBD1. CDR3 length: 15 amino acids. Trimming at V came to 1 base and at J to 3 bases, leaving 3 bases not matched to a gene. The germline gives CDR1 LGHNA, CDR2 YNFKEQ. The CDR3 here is CASSQVRTGGYEQYF. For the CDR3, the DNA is TGTGCCAGCAGCCAAGTTCGGACAGGGGGCTACGAGCAGTACTTC.

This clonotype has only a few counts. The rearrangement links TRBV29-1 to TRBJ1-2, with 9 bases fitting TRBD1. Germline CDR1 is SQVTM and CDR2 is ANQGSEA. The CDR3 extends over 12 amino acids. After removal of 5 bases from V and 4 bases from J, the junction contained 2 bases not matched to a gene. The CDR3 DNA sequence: TGCAGCGTTCTGACAGGGGGCTATGGCTACACCTTC. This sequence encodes CSVLTGGYGYTF. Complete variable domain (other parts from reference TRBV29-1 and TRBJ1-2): SAVISQKPSRDICQRGTSLTIQCQVDSQVTMMFWYRQQPGQSLTLIATANQGSEATYESGFVIDKFPISRPNLTFSTLTVSNMSPEDSSIYLCSVLTGGYGYTFGSGTRLTVV.

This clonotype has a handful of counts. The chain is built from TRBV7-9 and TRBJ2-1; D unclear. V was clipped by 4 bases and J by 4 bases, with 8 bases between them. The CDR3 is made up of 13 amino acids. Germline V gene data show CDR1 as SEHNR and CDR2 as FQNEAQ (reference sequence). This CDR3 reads CASSSPAYNEQFF. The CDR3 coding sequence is TGTGCCAGCAGCTCCCCAGCTTACAATGAGCAGTTCTTC. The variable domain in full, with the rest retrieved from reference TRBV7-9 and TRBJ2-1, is DTGVSQNPRHKITKRGQNVTFRCDPISEHNRLYWYRQTLGQGPEFLTYFQNEAQLEKSRLLSDRFSAERPKGSFSTLEIQRTEQGDSAMYLCASSSPAYNEQFFGPGTRLTVL.

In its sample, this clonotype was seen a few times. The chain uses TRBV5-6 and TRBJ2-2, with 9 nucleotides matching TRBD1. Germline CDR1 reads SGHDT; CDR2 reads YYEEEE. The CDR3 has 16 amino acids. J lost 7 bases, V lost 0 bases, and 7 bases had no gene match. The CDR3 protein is CASSLAIQGAFGELFF. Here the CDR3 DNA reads TGTGCCAGCAGCTTGGCAATACAGGGGGCGTTCGGGGAGCTGTTTTTT.

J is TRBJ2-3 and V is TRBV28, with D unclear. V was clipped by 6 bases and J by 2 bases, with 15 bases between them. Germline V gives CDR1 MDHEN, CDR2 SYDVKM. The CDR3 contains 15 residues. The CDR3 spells CASSLQTLSTDTQYF. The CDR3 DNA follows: TGTGCCAGCAGCCTTCAGACATTATCCACAGATACGCAGTATTTT. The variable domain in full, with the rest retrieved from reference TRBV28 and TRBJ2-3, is DVKVTQSSRYLVKRTGEKVFLECVQDMDHENMFWYRQDPGLGLRLIYFSYDVKMKEKGDIPEGYSVSREKKERFSLILESASTNQTSMYLCASSLQTLSTDTQYFGPGTRLTVL.

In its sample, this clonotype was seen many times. The CDR3 DNA reads as TGTGCCAGCAGGGGCGTCGGACAGGGGCCTGGGGCCAACGTCCTGACTTTC. Translating it yields CASRGVGQGPGANVLTF. The chain links TRBV12-3 or TRBV12-4 to TRBJ2-6; TRBD1 matches at 9 bases. After removal of 6 bases from V and 2 bases from J, the junction contained 8 bases not matched to a gene. The CDR3 spans 17 residues.

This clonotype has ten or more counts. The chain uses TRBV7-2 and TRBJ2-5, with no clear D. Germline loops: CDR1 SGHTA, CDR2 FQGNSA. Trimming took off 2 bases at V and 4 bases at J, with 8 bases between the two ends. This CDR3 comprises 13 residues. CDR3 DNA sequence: TGTGCCAGCAGCTTAAACAACGGAGAGACCCAGTACTTC. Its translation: CASSLNNGETQYF.

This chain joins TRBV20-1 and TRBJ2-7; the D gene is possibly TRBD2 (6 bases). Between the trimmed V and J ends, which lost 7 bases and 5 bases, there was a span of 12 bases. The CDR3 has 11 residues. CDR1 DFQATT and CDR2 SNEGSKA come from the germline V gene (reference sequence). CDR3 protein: CSGAREDEQYF. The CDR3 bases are TGCAGTGGGGCGAGGGAGGACGAGCAGTACTTC.

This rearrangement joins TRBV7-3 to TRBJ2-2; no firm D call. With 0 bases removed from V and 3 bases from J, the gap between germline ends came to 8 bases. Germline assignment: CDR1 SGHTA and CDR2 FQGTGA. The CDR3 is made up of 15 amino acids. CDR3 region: CASSLTSVDTGELFF. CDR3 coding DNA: TGTGCCAGCAGCTTAACAAGCGTCGACACCGGGGAGCTGTTTTTT.

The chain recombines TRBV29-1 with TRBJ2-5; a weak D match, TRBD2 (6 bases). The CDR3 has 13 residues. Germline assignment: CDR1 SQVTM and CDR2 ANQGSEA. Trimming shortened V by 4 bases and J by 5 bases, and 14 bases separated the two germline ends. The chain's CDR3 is CSVGNGRGETQYF. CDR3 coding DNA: TGCAGCGTTGGGAACGGCCGGGGGGAGACCCAGTACTTC.

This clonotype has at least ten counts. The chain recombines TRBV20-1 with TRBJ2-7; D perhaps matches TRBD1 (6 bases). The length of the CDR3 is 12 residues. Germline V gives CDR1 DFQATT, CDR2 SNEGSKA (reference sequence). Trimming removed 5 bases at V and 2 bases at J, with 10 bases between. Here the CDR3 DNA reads TGCAGTGCTGGCCGGGACACCTACGAGCAGTACTTC. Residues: CSAGRDTYEQYF.

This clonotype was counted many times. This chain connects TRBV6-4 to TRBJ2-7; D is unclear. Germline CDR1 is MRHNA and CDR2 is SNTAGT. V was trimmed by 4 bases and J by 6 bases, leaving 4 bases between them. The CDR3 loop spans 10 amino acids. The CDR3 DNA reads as TGTGCCAGCAGTGGAACCGAGCAGTACTTC. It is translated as CASSGTEQYF.

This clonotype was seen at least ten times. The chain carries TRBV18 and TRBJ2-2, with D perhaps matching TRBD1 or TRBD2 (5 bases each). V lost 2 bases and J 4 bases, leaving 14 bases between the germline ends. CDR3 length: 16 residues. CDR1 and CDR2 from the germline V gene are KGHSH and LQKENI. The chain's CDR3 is CASSPFQGDGTGELFF. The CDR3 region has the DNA TGTGCCAGCTCACCATTCCAAGGGGACGGCACCGGGGAGCTGTTTTTT.

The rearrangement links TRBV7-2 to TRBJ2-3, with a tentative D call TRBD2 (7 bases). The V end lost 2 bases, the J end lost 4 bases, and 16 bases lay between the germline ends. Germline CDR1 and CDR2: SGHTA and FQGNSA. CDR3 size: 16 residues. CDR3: CASSLYPGGTADTQYF. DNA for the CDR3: TGTGCCAGCAGCTTATACCCGGGGGGCACAGCAGATACGCAGTATTTT.

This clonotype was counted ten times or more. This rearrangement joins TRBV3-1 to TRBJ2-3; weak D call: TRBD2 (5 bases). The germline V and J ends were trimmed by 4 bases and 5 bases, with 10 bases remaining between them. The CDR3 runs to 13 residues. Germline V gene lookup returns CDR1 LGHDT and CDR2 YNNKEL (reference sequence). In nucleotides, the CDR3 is TGTGCCAGCAGCCGGATCGGAGGAGATACGCAGTATTTT. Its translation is CASSRIGGDTQYF.

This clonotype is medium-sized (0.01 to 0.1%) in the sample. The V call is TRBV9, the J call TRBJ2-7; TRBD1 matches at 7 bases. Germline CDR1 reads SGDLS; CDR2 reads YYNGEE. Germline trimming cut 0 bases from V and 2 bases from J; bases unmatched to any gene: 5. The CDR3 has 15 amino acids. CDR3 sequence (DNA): TGTGCCAGCAGCGTAGGAGGGACAGCACCCTACGAGCAGTACTTC. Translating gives CASSVGGTAPYEQYF.